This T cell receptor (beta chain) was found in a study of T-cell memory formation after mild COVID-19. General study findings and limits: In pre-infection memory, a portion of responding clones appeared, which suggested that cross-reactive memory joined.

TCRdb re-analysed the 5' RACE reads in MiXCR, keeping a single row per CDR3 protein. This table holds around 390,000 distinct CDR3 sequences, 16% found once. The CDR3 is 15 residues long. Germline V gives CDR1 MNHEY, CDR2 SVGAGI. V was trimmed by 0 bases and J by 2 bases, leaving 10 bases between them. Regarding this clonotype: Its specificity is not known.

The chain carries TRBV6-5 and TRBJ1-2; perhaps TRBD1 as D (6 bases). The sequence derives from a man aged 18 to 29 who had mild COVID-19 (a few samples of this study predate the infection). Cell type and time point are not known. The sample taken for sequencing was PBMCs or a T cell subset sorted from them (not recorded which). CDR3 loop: CASSYSAGDNYGYTF. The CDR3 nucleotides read TGTGCCAGCAGTTACTCGGCAGGGGACAACTATGGCTACACCTTC.